These 28 T cell receptor beta chains were all obtained from the same sample, sequenced in a study of OX40 agonist ivuxolimab in advanced cancers. Sequencing used immunoSEQ multiplex PCR; TCRdb keeps in-frame clones, though not all of them. Among 45,000 or so clones listed, around 92% were seen once. The specimen was CD4+ or CD8+ T cells sorted from blood, collected in a trial of the OX40 agonist ivuxolimab. The receptors here all came from an adult with an advanced solid tumor such as melanoma, head and neck, liver or kidney cancer.

This clone was counted between two and nine times. The gene calls are TRBV4-2 and TRBJ2-7; 9 nucleotides match TRBD1. Trimming removed 1 base from V and 3 bases from J; junction bases left unmatched: 4. The CDR3 is made up of 15 amino acids. CDR1 and CDR2 from the germline V gene are LGHNA and YNFKEQ. The CDR3 DNA reads TGTGCCAGCAGCCAAGTCCAGACAGGGGGCTACGAGCAGTACTTC. It is translated as CASSQVQTGGYEQYF.

V is TRBV27 and J is TRBJ1-5; D is unclear. CDR3 size: 14 residues. Between the trimmed V and J ends, which lost 3 bases and 5 bases, there was a span of 11 bases. CDR1 is MNHEY, CDR2 SMNVEV, per germline (reference sequence). CDR3 amino acids: CASSLGSGYQPQHF. As DNA, the CDR3 is TGTGCCAGCAGTTTGGGTTCCGGATATCAGCCCCAGCATTTT.

This CDR3 reads CASSSATGVEQYF. The CDR3 region has the DNA TGTGCCAGTAGTTCGGCTACGGGGGTCGAGCAGTACTTC. The V gene is TRBV19, the J gene TRBJ2-7, with D perhaps matching TRBD2 (6 bases). The CDR3 is 13 amino acids. Germline V lookup: CDR1 LNHDA, CDR2 SQIVND (reference sequence). V lost 5 bases and J lost 6, with 14 bases in between.

V and J are TRBV5-6 and TRBJ2-7; D is possibly TRBD1 (5 bases). V was clipped by 4 bases and J by 1 base, with 9 bases between them. Germline loops: CDR1 SGHDT, CDR2 YYEEEE. This CDR3 spans 13 amino acids. CDR3 protein: CASSPTVSYEQYF. The CDR3 bases are TGTGCCAGCAGCCCGACAGTTTCCTACGAGCAGTACTTC.

The gene calls are TRBV2 and TRBJ2-5; D gene uncertain. Germline CDR1 reads SNHLY; CDR2 reads FYNNEI. The CDR3 is 10 amino acids. The V gene lost 8 bases and the J gene lost 4 bases, with 5 bases spanning the gap. The CDR3 DNA reads TGTGCCAGCGGTGTAGAGACCCAGTACTTC. Translating gives CASGVETQYF.

The chain links TRBV10-3 to TRBJ2-1; 10 bases map to TRBD2. The germline CDR1 and CDR2 sequences are ENHRY and SYGVKD. V trimming: 3 bases; J trimming: 7 bases; junction bases outside the gene matches: 6. The CDR3 length is 15 residues. CDR3 nucleotide sequence: TGTGCCATCAGTGAATGGCTAGCGGGGGTGAATGAGCAGTTCTTC. This codes for CAISEWLAGVNEQFF.

J is TRBJ1-1 and V is TRBV7-9, with D unresolved. Germline V gives CDR1 SEHNR, CDR2 FQNEAQ (reference sequence). There are 14 residues in the CDR3. V was clipped by 2 bases and J by 6 bases, with 13 bases between them. The DNA of the CDR3 is TGTGCCAGCAGCTTACTCCAGACTTTGGCTGAAGCTTTCTTT. As protein: CASSLLQTLAEAFF.

The CDR3 loop reads CASSLGEQYF. Written as DNA, the CDR3 is TGTGCCAGCAGCTTAGGTGAGCAGTACTTC. The chain combines TRBV11-2 with TRBJ2-5; D is ambiguous. The CDR3 loop spans 10 amino acids. The germline V gene has CDR1 SGHAT and CDR2 FQNNGV. V was pared by 1 base and J by 11 bases, with 5 bases between.

V is TRBV5-5 and J is TRBJ2-1, with 7 positions matching TRBD2. In germline, CDR1 is SGHKS, CDR2 YYEKEE (reference sequence). The CDR3 contains 18 residues. After removal of 1 base from V and 0 bases from J, the junction contained 10 bases not matched to a gene. This CDR3 reads CASSLYLVGGTSYNEQFF. The CDR3 nucleotides read TGTGCCAGCAGCTTGTACCTTGTGGGGGGGACCTCCTACAATGAGCAGTTCTTC.

V is TRBV2 and J is TRBJ2-1, with TRBD2 matching over 9 bases. In germline, CDR1 is SNHLY, CDR2 FYNNEI. V shed 6 bases, J shed 5 bases, and the junction held 8 bases outside the gene matches. The CDR3 is made up of 15 amino acids. The CDR3 bases are TGTGCCAGCAGCCCTCCGGGACTAGCCGACAATGAGCAGTTCTTC. It is translated as CASSPPGLADNEQFF. The full variable domain, rest sourced from reference TRBV2 and TRBJ2-1, is EPEVTQTPSHQVTQMGQEVILRCVPISNHLYFYWYRQILGQKVEFLVSFYNNEISEKSEIFDDQFSVERPDGSNFTLKIRSTKLEDSAMYFCASSPPGLADNEQFFGPGTRLTVL.

The chain links TRBV5-1 to TRBJ2-7; TRBD1 matches at 9 bases. Germline V lookup: CDR1 SGHRS, CDR2 YFSETQ. V lost 5 bases, J lost 3 bases, and 9 bases stayed unmatched. The CDR3 length is 15 residues. The CDR3 region is CASRYRTGDLYEQYF. The CDR3 nucleotides are TGCGCCAGCAGATATAGGACAGGGGACCTCTACGAGCAGTACTTC.

The rearrangement joins TRBV5-4 to TRBJ2-1; 9 bases align to TRBD1. V was pared by 5 bases and J by 4 bases, with 7 bases of the junction left unmatched. Germline V CDR1 and CDR2: SGHNT, YYREEE (reference sequence). This CDR3 is built from 15 residues. DNA of the CDR3: TGTGCCAGCAGTTCCCCCGGACAGGGGTACAATGAGCAGTTCTTC. Protein: CASSSPGQGYNEQFF.

CDR3 bases: TGTGCCAGCAGCTTAATTGGGTTGGCTGCAACTAATGAAAAACTGTTTTTT. Its protein is CASSLIGLAATNEKLFF. V usage is TRBV11-3 and J usage is TRBJ1-4, with no clear D. The CDR3 has 17 residues. Trimming pared 2 bases from V and 0 bases from J, leaving 13 bases between. CDR1 and CDR2 from the germline V gene are SGHNT and YENEEA. The variable domain in full, completed from reference TRBV11-3 and TRBJ1-4, reads EAGVVQSPRYKIIEKKQPVAFWCNPISGHNTLYWYLQNLGQGPELLIRYENEEAVDDSQLPKDRFSAERLKGVDSTLKIQPAELGDSAVYLCASSLIGLAATNEKLFFGSGTQLSVL.

The chain combines TRBV7-9 with TRBJ1-1; TRBD1 is a possible D gene (6 bases). Germline V lookup: CDR1 SEHNR, CDR2 FQNEAQ (reference sequence). Trimming cost V 1 base and J 8 bases, with 8 bases left between them. The CDR3 length is 12 residues. CDR3 protein: CASSLEDREAFF. The DNA of the CDR3 is TGTGCCAGCAGCTTAGAGGACAGAGAAGCTTTCTTT.

This chain connects TRBV13 to TRBJ2-6; D unresolved. CDR1 is PRHDT, CDR2 FYEKMQ, per germline (reference sequence). The CDR3 extends over 14 amino acids. V dropped 8 bases and J dropped 1 base, with 9 bases sitting between them. CDR3 nucleotides: TGTGCCAGCGGTCTGGCTTCTGGGGCCAACGTCCTGACTTTC. It specifies CASGLASGANVLTF.

The V and J genes are TRBV4-1 and TRBJ1-6; TRBD1 agrees at 8 bases. Germline V gene lookup returns CDR1 MGHRA and CDR2 YSYEKL. After removal of 1 base from V and 4 bases from J, the junction contained 6 bases not matched to a gene. The CDR3 covers 17 residues. CDR3 in amino acids: CASSQGWTGPYNSPLHF. The CDR3 nucleotides are TGCGCCAGCAGCCAAGGTTGGACAGGGCCGTATAATTCACCCCTCCACTTT.

The chain links TRBV11-2 to TRBJ2-7; D may match TRBD1 or TRBD2 (6 bases each). V lost 0 bases and J 3 bases, leaving 12 bases between the germline ends. CDR3 length: 15 residues. Germline assignment: CDR1 SGHAT and CDR2 FQNNGV. The chain's CDR3 is CASSLDRGDGYEQYF. CDR3 nucleotide sequence: TGTGCCAGCAGCTTAGATAGGGGGGATGGCTACGAGCAGTACTTC.

The rearrangement joins TRBV11-2 to TRBJ1-2; tentative D call: TRBD1 (5 bases). Deletions cut 3 bases from V and 1 base from J, with 6 bases between. This CDR3 has 13 amino acids. Per the germline V gene, CDR1 is SGHAT and CDR2 is FQNNGV. CDR3 loop: CASSFQGNYGYTF. CDR3 in DNA: TGTGCCAGCAGCTTTCAGGGTAACTATGGCTACACCTTC. The full variable domain, completed using reference TRBV11-2 and TRBJ1-2, is EAGVAQSPRYKIIEKRQSVAFWCNPISGHATLYWYQQILGQGPKLLIQFQNNGVVDDSQLPKDRFSAERLKGVDSTLKIQPAKLEDSAVYLCASSFQGNYGYTFGSGTRLTVV.

The gene calls are TRBV10-3 and TRBJ2-5, with TRBD2 matching over 8 bases. This CDR3 is 14 amino acids long. V dropped 10 bases and J dropped 5; count of bases not matched to a gene: 12. The germline CDR1 and CDR2 sequences are ENHRY and SYGVKD. This chain's CDR3 is CASRGGPSWETQYF. The CDR3 nucleotides are TGTGCCAGCCGGGGGGGCCCTTCTTGGGAGACCCAGTACTTC.

This chain's CDR3 is CASISGRNYNEQFF. The CDR3 region has the DNA TGTGCTAGTATAAGCGGGAGGAACTACAATGAGCAGTTCTTC. This chain links TRBV12-5 with TRBJ2-1; 9 nucleotides match TRBD2. The CDR3 covers 14 residues. V was clipped by 8 bases and J by 3 bases; unmatched bases: 5. Looked up from germline, CDR1 is LGHNT and CDR2 is FRNRAP.

The chain couples TRBV5-1 to TRBJ2-1; the D gene is possibly TRBD2 (5 bases). Germline values: CDR1 SGHRS, CDR2 YFSETQ. V was pared by 0 bases and J by 10 bases, with 8 bases between. The CDR3 has 12 residues. The CDR3 DNA reads TGCGCCAGCAGCTTGGGCCAGCGGGAGCAGTTCTTC. The encoded protein is CASSLGQREQFF.

Here the CDR3 reads CASSDTGSHYEQYF. The DNA for the CDR3 is TGTGCCAGCAGCGATACCGGGTCCCACTACGAGCAGTACTTC. The chain uses TRBV7-9 and TRBJ2-7; D not resolved. In germline, CDR1 is SEHNR, CDR2 FQNEAQ (reference sequence). Trimming took 5 bases from V and 3 from J, leaving 14 bases between them. This CDR3 contains 14 residues.

This chain uses TRBV19 with TRBJ2-7, with 9 bases matching TRBD2. CDR1 and CDR2 (germline): LNHDA, SQIVND (reference sequence). The V gene end was trimmed by 1 base and the J gene end by 1 base; junction bases not matched to a gene: 2. The CDR3 has 15 amino acids. The CDR3 is CASSIVAGESYEQYF. Written as DNA, the CDR3 is TGTGCCAGTAGTATAGTAGCGGGGGAATCCTACGAGCAGTACTTC.

The chain has TRBV30 and TRBJ1-2; maybe TRBD1 (5 bases). Looked up from germline, CDR1 is GTSNPN and CDR2 is SVGIG (reference sequence). CDR3 length: 14 amino acids. V dropped 2 bases and J dropped 5 bases, with 15 bases sitting between them. The CDR3 coding sequence is TGTGCCTGGAGTCGGTTGTCAGGGTGGTATGGCTACACCTTC. Protein: CAWSRLSGWYGYTF. Variable domain in full (rest from reference TRBV30 and TRBJ1-2): SQTIHQWPATLVQPVGSPLSLECTVEGTSNPNLYWYRQAAGRGLQLLFYSVGIGQISSEVPQNLSASRPQDRQFILSSKKLLLSDSGFYLCAWSRLSGWYGYTFGSGTRLTVV.

The gene calls are TRBV10-3 and TRBJ2-7; D not resolved. This CDR3 has 11 amino acids. Germline CDR1 reads ENHRY; CDR2 reads SYGVKD. V lost 5 bases and J 3 bases, leaving 5 bases between the germline ends. CDR3 DNA: TGTGCCATCAGTCTGAACTACGAGCAGTACTTC. Its translation: CAISLNYEQYF.

This chain connects TRBV19 to TRBJ2-5, with D unclear. CDR1 LNHDA and CDR2 SQIVND come from the germline V gene (reference sequence). The CDR3 runs 17 residues. V was pared by 3 bases and J by 0 bases, with 17 bases between. CDR3 amino acids: CASSIRSGKAYQETQYF. DNA for the CDR3: TGTGCCAGTAGTATTCGTTCGGGTAAAGCGTACCAAGAGACCCAGTACTTC.

V is TRBV18 and J is TRBJ2-5; the D gene is possibly TRBD2 (5 bases). The ends were cut back, 6 bases at V and 4 bases at J, with 18 bases in the middle. The CDR3 extends over 15 amino acids. The germline V gene encodes CDR1 KGHSH and CDR2 LQKENI. The CDR3 loop reads CASSRTLRVRETQYF. In DNA, the CDR3 is TGTGCCAGCTCCCGCACTTTGCGGGTTAGAGAGACCCAGTACTTC.

The chain employs TRBV5-5 and TRBJ2-4, with D perhaps given as TRBD1 or TRBD2 (5 bases each). Deletions cut 3 bases from V and 6 bases from J, with 13 bases between. This CDR3 is built from 14 residues. CDR1 and CDR2 (germline): SGHKS, YYEKEE (reference sequence). The DNA of the CDR3 is TGTGCCAGCAGCTACGGGACCCCCGGAAACATTCAGTACTTC. This gives the protein CASSYGTPGNIQYF.